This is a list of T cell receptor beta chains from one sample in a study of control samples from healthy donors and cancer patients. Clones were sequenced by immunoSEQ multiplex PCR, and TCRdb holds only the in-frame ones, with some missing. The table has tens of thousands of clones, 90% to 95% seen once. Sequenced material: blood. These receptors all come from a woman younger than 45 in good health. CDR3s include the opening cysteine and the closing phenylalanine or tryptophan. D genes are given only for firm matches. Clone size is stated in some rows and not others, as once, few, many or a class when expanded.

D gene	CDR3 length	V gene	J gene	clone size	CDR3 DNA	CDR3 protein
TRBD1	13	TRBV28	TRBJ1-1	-	TGTGCCAGCCTTGAAGCAGGGGGTTCTGAAGCTTTCTTT	CASLEAGGSEAFF
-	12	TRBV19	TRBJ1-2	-	TGTGCCAGTAGCCCTGAGGGGGGAGGCTACACCTTC	CASSPEGGGYTF
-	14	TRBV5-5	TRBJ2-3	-	TGTGCCAGCAGCTTGGAGGACCGAAGAGATACGCAGTATTTT	CASSLEDRRDTQYF
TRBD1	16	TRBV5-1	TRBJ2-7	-	TGCGCCAGCATTTTAGGCCAGGGACAGGAGCCTTACGAGCAGTACTTC	CASILGQGQEPYEQYF
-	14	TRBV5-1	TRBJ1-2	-	TGCGCCAGCAGTCAGGACAGCGGGAACTATGGCTACACCTTC	CASSQDSGNYGYTF
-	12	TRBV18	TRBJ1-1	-	TGTGCCAGCTCACTGGTTGTCACTGAAGCTTTCTTT	CASSLVVTEAFF
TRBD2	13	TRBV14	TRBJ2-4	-	TGTGCCAGCAGCCACGCACGAACGGGGGGTCAGTACTTC	CASSHARTGGQYF
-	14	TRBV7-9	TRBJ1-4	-	TGTGCCAGCAGCTTATGGGGGAAGCCTGGAAAACTGTTTTTT	CASSLWGKPGKLFF
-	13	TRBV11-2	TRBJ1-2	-	TGTGCCAGCAGCTTCTCCCTCAACTATGGCTACACCTTC	CASSFSLNYGYTF
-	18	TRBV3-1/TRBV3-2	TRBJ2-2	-	TGTGCCAGCAGCCAAGGCCCGTTCGGGGGTGCGACCACCGGGGAGCTGTTTTTT	CASSQGPFGGATTGELFF
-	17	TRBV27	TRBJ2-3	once	TGTGCCAGCAGCCTACTACTAGATGGGTCTAGCACAGATACGCAGTATTTT	CASSLLLDGSSTDTQYF
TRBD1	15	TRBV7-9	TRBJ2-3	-	TGTGCCAGCAGCTCGCCGGGACAGGGTAGAGATACGCAGTATTTT	CASSSPGQGRDTQYF
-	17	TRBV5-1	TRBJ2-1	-	TGCGCCAGCAGCTTGAGTCTCAAACTGAGCTCCTACAATGAGCAGTTCTTC	CASSLSLKLSSYNEQFF
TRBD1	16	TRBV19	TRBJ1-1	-	TGTGCCAGTAGTATAAAGGGGGCGGTCGGTTACACTGAAGCTTTCTTT	CASSIKGAVGYTEAFF
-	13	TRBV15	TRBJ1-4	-	TGTGCCACCAGCGGCGCAACTAATGAAAAACTGTTTTTT	CATSGATNEKLFF
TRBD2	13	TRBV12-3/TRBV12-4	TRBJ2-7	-	TGTGCCAGCAGTTTGGGACTAGGAGACGAGCAGTACTTC	CASSLGLGDEQYF
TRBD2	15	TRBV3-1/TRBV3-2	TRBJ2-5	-	TGTGCCAGCAGCCCCCGGACTAGCGGGATGGAGACCCAGTACTTC	CASSPRTSGMETQYF
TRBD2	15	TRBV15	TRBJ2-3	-	TGTGCCACCAGCACCCTAGCGGGGATCACAGATACGCAGTATTTT	CATSTLAGITDTQYF
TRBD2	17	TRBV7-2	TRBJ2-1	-	TGTGCCAGCAGCTTAAGCACTAGCGGGGGGATCTACAATGAGCAGTTCTTC	CASSLSTSGGIYNEQFF
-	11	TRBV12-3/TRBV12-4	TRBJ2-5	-	TGTGCCAGCAGCGGGGGAGAGACCCAGTACTTC	CASSGGETQYF
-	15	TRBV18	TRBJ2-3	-	TGTGCCAGCTCTATCGACAGGATTCCCACAGATACGCAGTATTTT	CASSIDRIPTDTQYF
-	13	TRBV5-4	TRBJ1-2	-	TGTGCCAGCAGCTTGGAAGCTTCCTATGGCTACACCTTC	CASSLEASYGYTF
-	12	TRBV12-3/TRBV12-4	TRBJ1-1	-	TGTGCCAGCAGAACCCGTCAAACTGAAGCTTTCTTT	CASRTRQTEAFF
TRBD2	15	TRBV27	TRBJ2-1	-	TGTGCCAGCAGTCCCCGACTAGCGGGATACAATGAGCAGTTCTTC	CASSPRLAGYNEQFF
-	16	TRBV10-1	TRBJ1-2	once	TGCGCCAGCAGTGATTTTTCGGGTCGGGCTAACTATGGCTACACCTTC	CASSDFSGRANYGYTF
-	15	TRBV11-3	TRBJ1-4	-	TGTGCCAGCAGCGGACGACAAGGCGACAATGAAAAACTGTTTTTT	CASSGRQGDNEKLFF
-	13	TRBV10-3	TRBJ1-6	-	TGTGCCATCAGCGAAGACAGGTTATTACCCCTCCACTTT	CAISEDRLLPLHF
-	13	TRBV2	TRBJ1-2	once	TGTGCCAGCAGTTCCGGACGGCTCTATGGCTACACCTTC	CASSSGRLYGYTF
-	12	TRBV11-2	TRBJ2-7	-	TGTGCCAGCAGTAACCAGGGTTCCGAGCAGTACTTC	CASSNQGSEQYF
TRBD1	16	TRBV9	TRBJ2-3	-	TGTGCCAGCAGCCCCAGACAGGGGGCGTCCACAGATACGCAGTATTTT	CASSPRQGASTDTQYF
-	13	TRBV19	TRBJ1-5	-	TGTGCCAGTACTCCTAGCCCCCGCCAGCCCCAGCATTTT	CASTPSPRQPQHF
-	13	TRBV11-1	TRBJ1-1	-	TGTGCCAGCAGCTTTTCCATGAACACTGAAGCTTTCTTT	CASSFSMNTEAFF
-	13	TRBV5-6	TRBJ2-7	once	TGTGCCAGCAGCTTGCGGCGTAGGGGGGAGCAGTACTTC	CASSLRRRGEQYF
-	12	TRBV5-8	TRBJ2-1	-	TGTGCCAGCAGCTCGCAGGAATTCGAGCAGTTCTTC	CASSSQEFEQFF
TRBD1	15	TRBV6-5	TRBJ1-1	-	TGTGCCAGCAGCCGTTGGGAGGGGGCGGGCACTGAAGCTTTCTTT	CASSRWEGAGTEAFF
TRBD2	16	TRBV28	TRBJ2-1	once	TGTGCCAGCAGGACTCTAGCGGGGGGGATACGCAATGAGCAGTTCTTC	CASRTLAGGIRNEQFF
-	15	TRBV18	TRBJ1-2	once	TGTGCCAGCTCACCCCCAGCCGGGACAAACTATGGCTACACCTTC	CASSPPAGTNYGYTF
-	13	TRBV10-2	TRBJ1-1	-	TGCGCCAGCAGTGATAACGGATATTATGAAGCTTTCTTT	CASSDNGYYEAFF
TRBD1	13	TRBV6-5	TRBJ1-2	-	TGTGCCAGCAGTTTCGGACAGGACTATGGCTACACCTTC	CASSFGQDYGYTF
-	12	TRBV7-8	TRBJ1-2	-	TGTGCCAGCAGCTCCAAACTCTATGGCTACACCTTC	CASSSKLYGYTF
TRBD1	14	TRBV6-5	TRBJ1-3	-	TGTGCCAGCAGACCTGGGACAGTGGGAAACACCATATATTTT	CASRPGTVGNTIYF
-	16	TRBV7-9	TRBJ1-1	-	TGTGCCAGCAGCTTAGCGGGAACCGCTCTGAACACTGAAGCTTTCTTT	CASSLAGTALNTEAFF
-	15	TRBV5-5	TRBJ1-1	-	TGTGCCAGCAGCCCCATACAGACAATTAACACTGAAGCTTTCTTT	CASSPIQTINTEAFF
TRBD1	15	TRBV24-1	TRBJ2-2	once	TGTGCCACCAGTACAGGGGGCGCGGACACCGGGGAGCTGTTTTTT	CATSTGGADTGELFF
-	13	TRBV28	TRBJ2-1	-	TGTGCCAGCAGTGATAGCTCCTACAATGAGCAGTTCTTC	CASSDSSYNEQFF
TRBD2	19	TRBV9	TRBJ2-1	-	TGTGCCAGCAGCGTATCTCAGACCGGGACTAGCGGGAGGCAGAGTGAGCAGTTCTTC	CASSVSQTGTSGRQSEQFF
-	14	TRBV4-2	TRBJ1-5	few	TGTGCCAGCAGCCAAGAAAGCACCTATCAGCCCCAGCATTTT	CASSQESTYQPQHF
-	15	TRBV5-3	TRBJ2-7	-	TGTGCCAGAAGCTGCCGGGACATTCTCAGGCGCGAGCAGTACTTC	CARSCRDILRREQYF
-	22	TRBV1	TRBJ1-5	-	TGCACCAGCAGCCAAGCAAAACGAAAAACAGGGGGCGCGGACCATAGCAATCAGCCCCAGCATTTT	CTSSQAKRKTGGADHSNQPQHF
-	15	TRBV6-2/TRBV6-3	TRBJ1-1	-	TGTGCCAGCAGTTACTCGGAGACACATTACACTGAAGCTTTCTTT	CASSYSETHYTEAFF
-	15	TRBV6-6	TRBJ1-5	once	TGTGCCAGCAGTTACGGGGACCCTAGCAATCAGCCCCAGCATTTT	CASSYGDPSNQPQHF
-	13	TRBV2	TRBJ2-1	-	TGTGCCAGCGGGAGCGAGACCTACAATGAGCAGTTCTTC	CASGSETYNEQFF
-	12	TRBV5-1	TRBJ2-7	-	TGCGCCAGCAGCTTGGTTGGGTACGAGCAGTACTTC	CASSLVGYEQYF
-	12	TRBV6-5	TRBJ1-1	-	TGTGCCAGTTACAGTTATAACACTGAAGCTTTCTTT	CASYSYNTEAFF
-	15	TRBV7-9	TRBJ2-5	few	TGTGCCAGCAGTCCACAACTGTTTCTAGGGGAGACCCAGTACTTC	CASSPQLFLGETQYF
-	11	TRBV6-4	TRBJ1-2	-	TGTGCCAGCAGTGTCAGTGGTGGCTACACCTTC	CASSVSGGYTF
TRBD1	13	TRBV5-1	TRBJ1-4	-	TGCGCCAGCAGCTTGTGGACAGGTGAAAAACTGTTTTTT	CASSLWTGEKLFF
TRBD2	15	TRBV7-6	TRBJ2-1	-	TGTGCCAGCAGCTTAGGGTTAGCGGGGATCGATGAGCAGTTCTTC	CASSLGLAGIDEQFF
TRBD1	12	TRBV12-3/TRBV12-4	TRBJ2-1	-	TGTGCGACGGGACAGGTCTACAATGAGCAGTTCTTC	CATGQVYNEQFF
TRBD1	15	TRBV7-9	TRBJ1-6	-	TGTGCCAGCAGCTTCGCGTCAGGGGGAAAATCACCCCTCCACTTT	CASSFASGGKSPLHF